These 23 T cell receptor beta chains were all obtained from the same sample, sequenced in a study of blood T cell repertoires in COVID-19. Using immunoSEQ multiplex PCR, the repertoire was profiled, and TCRdb retains in-frame clones only, with some absent. The sample includes about 260,000 clones, approximately 90% of them seen just once. What was sequenced was peripheral blood. These TCRs come from a young man with active or convalescent COVID-19.

The CDR3 DNA reads as TGTGCCAGCAGCACGAATCTGAGGGCTAAGTACGAGCAGTACTTC. This translates into CASSTNLRAKYEQYF. The J gene is TRBJ2-7, the V gene TRBV5-6; possible D gene TRBD2, 5 bases. This CDR3 contains 15 residues. CDR1 SGHDT and CDR2 YYEEEE come from the germline V gene. Trimming pared 4 bases from V and 4 bases from J, leaving 18 bases between.

The chain recombines TRBV10-3 with TRBJ2-7; the D is unclear. Trimming left V 9 bases short and J 5 bases short, with 5 bases between. This CDR3 comprises 9 residues. The germline CDR1 and CDR2 sequences are ENHRY and SYGVKD. CDR3 sequence reads: CAIYHEQYF. The CDR3 nucleotides read TGTGCCATATATCACGAGCAGTACTTC.

The table lists this clone with a count of one. The J gene is TRBJ1-1, the V gene TRBV28; D gene unclear. Germline V gene sequence: CDR1 MDHEN, CDR2 SYDVKM. The CDR3 length is 12 residues. The V and J ends lost 7 bases and 5 bases respectively, with 11 bases between them. The CDR3: CASNQEGTEAFF. In DNA, the CDR3 is TGTGCCAGCAACCAAGAGGGAACTGAAGCTTTCTTT. The complete variable domain, with remaining parts taken from reference TRBV28 and TRBJ1-1, reads DVKVTQSSRYLVKRTGEKVFLECVQDMDHENMFWYRQDPGLGLRLIYFSYDVKMKEKGDIPEGYSVSREKKERFSLILESASTNQTSMYLCASNQEGTEAFFGQGTRLTVV.

The J gene is TRBJ2-5, the V gene TRBV29-1; 11 bases agree with TRBD1. Losses at the gene ends were 7 bases for V and 4 bases for J; bases not matched to a gene: 5. Germline lookup yields CDR1 SQVTM and CDR2 ANQGSEA. The CDR3 totals 13 residues. The CDR3 DNA reads as TGCAGCGCCCGGACAGGGGGCATAGAGACCCAGTACTTC. Translated, it gives CSARTGGIETQYF.

J is TRBJ1-6 and V is TRBV7-6, with 8 bases identical to TRBD1. Germline V gene lookup returns CDR1 SGHVS and CDR2 FNYEAQ. V lost 6 bases, J lost 12 bases, and 7 bases stayed unmatched. This CDR3 has 13 amino acids. The CDR3 loop is CASRSDRAEPLHF. CDR3 bases: TGTGCCAGCAGGTCGGACAGGGCCGAACCCCTCCACTTT.

In its sample, this clone was seen a few times. This chain links TRBV10-3 with TRBJ2-1; D possibly corresponds to TRBD1 (5 bases). The CDR3 extends over 14 amino acids. Germline-derived CDR1 and CDR2 are ENHRY and SYGVKD. The V and J ends lost 6 bases and 0 bases respectively, with 9 bases between them. CDR3 loop: CAIRRQSSYNEQFF. In DNA form, the CDR3 reads TGTGCCATCAGAAGACAGAGCTCCTACAATGAGCAGTTCTTC.

V and J are TRBV27 and TRBJ2-1; 8 bases line up with TRBD1. The germline gives CDR1 MNHEY, CDR2 SMNVEV (reference sequence). Germline trimming cut 11 bases from V and 2 bases from J; bases unmatched to any gene: 5. This CDR3 has 13 amino acids. CDR3 coding DNA: TGTGCCGTTTCAGGGGGCCCCTACAATGAGCAGTTCTTC. Its translation is CAVSGGPYNEQFF.

The J gene is TRBJ2-7, the V gene TRBV7-9; perhaps TRBD2 as D (5 bases). The CDR3 consists of 19 residues. Germline loops: CDR1 SEHNR, CDR2 FQNEAQ (reference sequence). V was trimmed by 5 bases and J by 0 bases, leaving 26 bases between them. This CDR3 reads CASSVSLGGQANISYEQYF. The CDR3 region has the DNA TGTGCCAGCAGCGTATCCCTGGGCGGGCAGGCAAATATCTCCTACGAGCAGTACTTC.

The V gene is TRBV7-9, the J gene TRBJ2-4; D is possibly TRBD1 (5 bases). The CDR3 length is 15 residues. Germline V gene sequence: CDR1 SEHNR, CDR2 FQNEAQ (reference sequence). V was shortened by 0 bases and J by 7 bases, with 13 bases between the two germline ends. The CDR3 DNA reads TGTGCCAGCAGCTTAGCGGTGGTCGCAGGGAACATTCAGTACTTC. Amino acid sequence: CASSLAVVAGNIQYF.

This chain connects TRBV5-6 to TRBJ2-3; no definite D call. V gave up 0 bases and J gave up 2 bases, with 13 bases separating them. The germline gives CDR1 SGHDT, CDR2 YYEEEE. The CDR3 is 16 residues long. CDR3 bases: TGTGCCAGCAGCTTGGATCTTAGCTACTCCACAGATACGCAGTATTTT. Translation gives CASSLDLSYSTDTQYF.

The V gene is TRBV10-1, the J gene TRBJ1-5; 7 positions match TRBD1. The germline gives CDR1 WNHNN, CDR2 SYGVQD (reference sequence). This CDR3 is 14 amino acids long. The J segment lost 7 bases and the V segment lost 2 bases, leaving 5 bases of the junction unmatched. The DNA for the CDR3 is TGCGCCAGCAGTGAGGGGTCAGGGGGACAGCCCCAGCATTTT. It codes for CASSEGSGGQPQHF.

This clone was picked up one time. This chain joins TRBV2 and TRBJ1-1, with 11 nucleotides matching TRBD1. With 8 bases clipped from V and 5 bases from J, the junction kept 10 bases outside the gene matches. The CDR3 runs to 15 residues. The germline gives CDR1 SNHLY, CDR2 FYNNEI. CDR3 region: CASDTDRGPGTEAFF. The CDR3 region has the DNA TGTGCCAGCGATACGGACAGGGGGCCGGGGACTGAAGCTTTCTTT.

This chain joins TRBV4-3 and TRBJ2-7; 7 nucleotides align to TRBD1. The CDR3 contains 15 residues. The germline V gene has CDR1 LGHNA and CDR2 YSLEER. Losses at the gene ends were 1 base for V and 2 bases for J; bases not matched to a gene: 5. The CDR3 reads CASSQGWDSPYEQYF. Written as DNA, the CDR3 is TGCGCCAGCAGCCAAGGGTGGGACAGTCCCTACGAGCAGTACTTC.

The chain carries TRBV6-6 and TRBJ1-5; TRBD1 matches 9 bases. Trimming cost V 7 bases and J 5 bases; bases outside gene matches: 6. This CDR3 is 14 amino acids long. Germline CDR1 MNHNY, CDR2 SVGAGI (reference sequence). The CDR3 is CASKRQGEDQPQHF. Written as DNA, the CDR3 is TGTGCCAGCAAAAGACAGGGGGAAGATCAGCCCCAGCATTTT.

The V call is TRBV7-6, the J call TRBJ2-1, with 11 bases fitting TRBD2. In germline, CDR1 is SGHVS, CDR2 FNYEAQ. The CDR3 length is 17 residues. V lost 1 base and J lost 4; bases outside the gene matches: 6. CDR3: CASSLGTSGSYYNEQFF. Written as DNA, the CDR3 is TGTGCCAGCAGCTTAGGCACTAGCGGGAGTTATTACAATGAGCAGTTCTTC.

This rearrangement joins TRBV9 to TRBJ1-2, with D possibly TRBD1 on 5 matching bases. This CDR3 region has 16 residues. The germline V and J ends were trimmed by 3 bases and 1 base, with 16 bases remaining between them. The germline CDR1 and CDR2 sequences are SGDLS and YYNGEE. The CDR3 region is CASSADSTVFNYGYTF. As DNA, the CDR3 is TGTGCCAGCAGCGCCGATTCGACAGTCTTTAACTATGGCTACACCTTC. Full variable domain (outside the CDR3, taken from reference TRBV9 and TRBJ1-2): DSGVTQTPKHLITATGQRVTLRCSPRSGDLSVYWYQQSLDQGLQFLIQYYNGEERAKGNILERFSAQQFPDLHSELNLSSLELGDSALYFCASSADSTVFNYGYTFGSGTRLTVV.

The chain is built from TRBV14 and TRBJ2-2; no clear D gene. V lost 5 bases to trimming and J lost 4 bases, with 14 bases between them. Germline CDR1 and CDR2: SGHDN and FVKESK. The CDR3 consists of 15 residues. CDR3 amino acids: CASSSRIGPTGELFF. The DNA for the CDR3 is TGTGCCAGCAGCTCGCGGATAGGCCCCACCGGGGAGCTGTTTTTT. The complete variable domain, with remaining parts taken from reference TRBV14 and TRBJ2-2, reads EAGVTQFPSHSVIEKGQTVTLRCDPISGHDNLYWYRRVMGKEIKFLLHFVKESKQDESGMPNNRFLAERTGGTYSTLKVQPAELEDSGVYFCASSSRIGPTGELFFGEGSRLTVL.

The chain has TRBV18 and TRBJ1-1; 9 bases are shared with TRBD1. CDR3 length: 13 residues. CDR1 is KGHSH and CDR2 is LQKENI in the germline V gene. The trim removed 2 bases at V and 12 bases at J, leaving 7 bases unmatched. CDR3 region: CASSPVETGGTFF. CDR3 in DNA: TGTGCCAGCTCACCAGTAGAGACAGGGGGAACTTTCTTT.

The gene calls are TRBV4-2 and TRBJ1-6; 7 positions agree with TRBD1. This CDR3 comprises 15 residues. Trimming cost V 1 base and J 6 bases; bases outside gene matches: 3. The germline gives CDR1 LGHNA, CDR2 YNFKEQ. The CDR3 DNA reads TGTGCCAGCAGCCAAGGACAGGGAGCTAATTCACCCCTCCACTTT. Its protein is CASSQGQGANSPLHF.

The V and J genes are TRBV7-9 and TRBJ2-1, with 8 bases aligning to TRBD1. Germline V gene lookup returns CDR1 SEHNR and CDR2 FQNEAQ (reference sequence). This CDR3 is built from 16 residues. With 1 base clipped from V and 7 bases from J, the junction kept 9 bases outside the gene matches. CDR3 in DNA: TGTGCCAGCAGCTTAGAAGTGACAGGGGTCAAGAATGAGCAGTTCTTC. This gives the protein CASSLEVTGVKNEQFF.

This clone was detected once. The chain carries TRBV7-9 and TRBJ1-2; D gene ambiguous. The CDR3 consists of 14 residues. V was pared by 4 bases and J by 2 bases, with 11 bases between. Per the germline V gene, CDR1 is SEHNR and CDR2 is FQNEAQ (reference sequence). The CDR3 loop is CASSSREGNYGYTF. The DNA for the CDR3 is TGTGCCAGCAGCTCCCGGGAAGGGAACTATGGCTACACCTTC.

This rearrangement joins TRBV5-4 to TRBJ2-3; 9 nucleotides align to TRBD2. With 1 base clipped from V and 5 bases from J, the junction kept 17 bases outside the gene matches. Germline V CDR1 and CDR2: SGHNT, YYREEE (reference sequence). The CDR3 has 19 amino acids. The CDR3 sequence is CASSLRFAGIAGERDTQYF. The CDR3 DNA is TGTGCCAGCAGCTTGCGGTTCGCGGGGATAGCGGGAGAGAGAGATACGCAGTATTTT.

The V and J genes are TRBV5-4 and TRBJ1-2; D is unresolved. The CDR3 has 12 amino acids. CDR1 is SGHNT, CDR2 YYREEE, per germline (reference sequence). V lost 0 bases to trimming and J lost 4 bases, with 4 bases between them. CDR3 nucleotides: TGTGCCAGCAGCTTGGACAGCTATGGCTACACCTTC. Encoded protein: CASSLDSYGYTF.